The clone carrying this T cell receptor beta chain was picked up one time. No antigen is known for it. The data are from a study of T cell repertoires in cytomegalovirus infection. Study outcomes and limitations: The ex vivo response was dominated by HLA-C-restricted CMV-specific TCR beta clonotypes.

With V trimmed by 6 bases and J by 0 bases, 9 bases remained unmatched. The CDR3 is 18 amino acids. Germline CDR1 reads MDHEN; CDR2 reads SYDVKM. Via MiXCR, TCRdb re-called the reads, giving one row per CDR3 protein. The sample lists approximately 110,000 distinct CDR3 sequences, 9.5% to 13% seen once, with 31% in the top ten. This chain links TRBV28 with TRBJ1-5, with TRBD1 matching 12 bases. The sample consisted of PBMCs, sequenced either directly or after in vitro stimulation (not recorded which). The receptor was derived from a human donor in good health (CMV status not recorded). Some clones in this sample may be carry-over from other donors' samples. CDR3 in amino acids: CASSPGTGGVFSNQPQHF. The CDR3 bases are TGTGCCAGCAGCCCCGGGACAGGGGGCGTCTTTAGCAATCAGCCCCAGCATTTT.